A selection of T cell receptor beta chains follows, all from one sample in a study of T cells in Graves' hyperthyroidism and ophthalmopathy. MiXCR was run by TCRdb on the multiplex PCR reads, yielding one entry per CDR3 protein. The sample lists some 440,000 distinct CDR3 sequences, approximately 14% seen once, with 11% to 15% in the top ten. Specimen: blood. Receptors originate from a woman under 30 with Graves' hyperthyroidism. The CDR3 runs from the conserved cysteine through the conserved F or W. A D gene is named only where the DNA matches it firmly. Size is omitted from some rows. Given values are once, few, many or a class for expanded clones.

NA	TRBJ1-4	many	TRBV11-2	CASSSRPPDSTNEKLFF	TGTGCCAGCAGCTCTCGACCTCCCGACTCAACTAATGAAAAACTGTTTTTT
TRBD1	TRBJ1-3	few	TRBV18	CASSPPGTGSSGNTIYF	TGTGCCAGCTCACCACCGGGGACAGGGAGCTCTGGAAACACCATATATTTT
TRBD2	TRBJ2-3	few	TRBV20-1	CSALKSGLAGGADTQYF	TGCAGTGCTTTAAAGTCGGGACTAGCGGGGGGCGCAGATACGCAGTATTTT
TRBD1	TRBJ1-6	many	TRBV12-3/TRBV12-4	CASSLQGQTNSPLHF	TGTGCCAGCAGCCTGCAGGGACAGACGAATTCACCCCTCCACTTT
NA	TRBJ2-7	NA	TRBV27	CASSRLNLQGREQYF	TGTGCCAGCAGTAGACTAAACTTGCAGGGGCGGGAGCAGTACTTC
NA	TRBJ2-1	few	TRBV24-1	CATSVRNEQFF	TGTGCCACCAGTGTAAGGAATGAGCAGTTCTTC
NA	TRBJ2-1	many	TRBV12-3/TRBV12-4	CASSGRGGLRNEQFF	TGTGCCAGCAGTGGAAGGGGGGGCCTGAGGAATGAGCAGTTCTTC
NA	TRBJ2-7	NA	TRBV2	CASSSGQGREQYF	TGTGCCAGCAGTAGCGGGCAGGGGAGGGAGCAGTACTTC
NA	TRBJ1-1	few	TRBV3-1	CASSQATLLNTEAFF	TGTGCCAGCAGCCAAGCCACTCTCCTGAACACTGAAGCTTTCTTT
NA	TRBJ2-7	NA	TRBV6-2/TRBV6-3	CASSLLAFPYEQYF	TGTGCCAGCAGTTTATTGGCATTTCCCTACGAGCAGTACTTC
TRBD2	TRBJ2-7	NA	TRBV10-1	CASSDPTSGSTYEQYF	TGCGCCAGCAGCGACCCGACTAGCGGGTCTACCTACGAGCAGTACTTC
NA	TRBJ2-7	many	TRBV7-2	CASSPGPGRDNYYEQYF	TGTGCCAGCAGCCCCGGGCCGGGACGGGATAATTATTACGAGCAGTACTTC
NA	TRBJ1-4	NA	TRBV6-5	CASSYSVNEKLFF	TGTGCCAGCAGTTACTCAGTTAATGAAAAACTGTTTTTT
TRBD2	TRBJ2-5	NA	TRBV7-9	CASSDGTSATIRETQYF	TGTGCCAGCAGCGACGGGACTAGCGCGACGATCAGAGAGACCCAGTACTTC
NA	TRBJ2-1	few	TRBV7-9	CASSLTGVYNEQFF	TGTGCCAGCAGCCTTACCGGGGTGTACAATGAGCAGTTCTTC
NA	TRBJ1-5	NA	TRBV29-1	CSVRGGWDQPQHF	TGCAGCGTACGGGGGGGGTGGGACCAGCCCCAGCATTTT
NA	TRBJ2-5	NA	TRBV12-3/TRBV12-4	CASKEGWEETQYF	TGTGCCAGCAAGGAGGGGTGGGAAGAGACCCAGTACTTC
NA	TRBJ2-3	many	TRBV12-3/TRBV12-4	CASSHRVRDTQYF	TGTGCCAGCAGTCACAGGGTGAGAGATACGCAGTATTTT
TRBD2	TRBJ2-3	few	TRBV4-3	CASSQASGGRDTQYF	TGCGCCAGCAGCCAAGCTAGCGGGGGGAGAGATACGCAGTATTTT
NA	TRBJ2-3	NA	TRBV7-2	CASSLTVPGADTQYF	TGTGCCAGCAGCTTAACGGTACCGGGAGCAGATACGCAGTATTTT
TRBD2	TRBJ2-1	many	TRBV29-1	CSVEDLGGGLGNEQFF	TGCAGCGTTGAAGATCTGGGCGGGGGGCTTGGTAATGAGCAGTTCTTC
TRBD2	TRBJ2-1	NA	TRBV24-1	CATSDRSGSINEQFF	TGTGCCACCAGTGACCGTAGCGGGAGTATCAATGAGCAGTTCTTC
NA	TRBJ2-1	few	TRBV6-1	CASSPPSEYSEQFF	TGTGCCAGCAGTCCCCCAAGCGAATACAGTGAGCAGTTCTTC
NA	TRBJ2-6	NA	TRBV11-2	CASSLGQSSGANVLAF	TGTGCCAGCAGCTTAGGCCAAAGCTCTGGGGCCAACGTCCTGGCTTTC
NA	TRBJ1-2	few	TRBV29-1	CSVEGQLNYGYTF	TGCAGCGTTGAAGGGCAGCTTAACTATGGCTACACCTTC
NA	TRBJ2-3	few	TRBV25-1	CASSEYKGRLYTDTQYF	TGTGCCAGCAGTGAATATAAGGGCAGGCTCTACACAGATACGCAGTATTTT
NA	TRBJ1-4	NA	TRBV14	CASGLVAGEKLFF	TGTGCCAGCGGCCTGGTCGCGGGTGAAAAACTGTTTTTT
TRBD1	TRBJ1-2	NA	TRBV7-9	CASSKTGLAYGYTF	TGTGCCAGCAGCAAGACAGGGTTAGCCTATGGCTACACCTTC
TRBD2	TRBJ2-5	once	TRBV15	CATGLGGSGSQETQYF	TGTGCCACCGGTTTAGGGGGTAGCGGGAGCCAAGAGACCCAGTACTTC
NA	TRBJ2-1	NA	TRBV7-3	CASSLDTYNEQFF	TGTGCCAGCAGCTTAGACACCTACAATGAGCAGTTCTTC
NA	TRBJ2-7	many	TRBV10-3	CATWEGYDRNEQYF	TGTGCCACCTGGGAGGGATACGACAGGAACGAGCAGTACTTC
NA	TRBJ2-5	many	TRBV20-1	CSARGPAETQYF	TGCAGTGCTAGGGGCCCGGCGGAGACCCAGTACTTC
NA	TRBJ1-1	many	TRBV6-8	CASSYLGGFMNTEAFF	TGTGCCAGCAGTTACCTGGGAGGGTTTATGAACACTGAAGCTTTCTTT
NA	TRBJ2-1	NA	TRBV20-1	CSAREVPRIGSYNEQFF	TGCAGTGCTAGAGAGGTCCCTCGTATCGGTTCCTACAATGAGCAGTTCTTC
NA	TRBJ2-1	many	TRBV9	CASSVGASAHNEQFF	TGTGCCAGCAGCGTAGGGGCGAGCGCCCACAATGAGCAGTTCTTC
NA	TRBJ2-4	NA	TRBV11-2	CASTGGQALAKNIQYF	TGTGCCAGCACCGGGGGGCAGGCTCTAGCCAAAAACATTCAGTACTTC
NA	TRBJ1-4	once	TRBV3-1	CASSPTGGKKLFF	TGTGCCAGCAGCCCGACAGGTGGCAAAAAACTGTTTTTT
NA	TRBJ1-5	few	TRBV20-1	CSVNGLNQPQHF	TGCAGTGTCAACGGCTTGAATCAGCCCCAGCATTTT
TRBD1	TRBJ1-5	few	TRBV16	CASSQSRQGGHQPQHF	TGTGCCAGCAGCCAATCCCGGCAGGGGGGTCATCAGCCCCAGCATTTT
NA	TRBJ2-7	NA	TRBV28	CASSPLRTDSYEQYF	TGTGCCAGCAGTCCCTTGAGGACGGATTCCTACGAGCAGTACTTC
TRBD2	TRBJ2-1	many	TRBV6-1	CASKKHLAGGRINEQFF	TGTGCCAGCAAAAAACATCTAGCGGGGGGGCGGATCAATGAGCAGTTCTTC
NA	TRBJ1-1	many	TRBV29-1	CSVAGYTEAFF	TGCAGCGTTGCTGGGTACACTGAAGCTTTCTTT
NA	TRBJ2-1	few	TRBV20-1	CSARRAPTGEQFF	TGCAGTGCTAGGAGGGCGCCGACAGGTGAGCAGTTCTTC
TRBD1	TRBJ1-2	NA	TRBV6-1	CASRLIQGQGNYGYTF	TGTGCCAGCAGACTAATCCAGGGACAGGGGAACTATGGCTACACCTTC